The T cell receptor beta chain under discussion was sequenced for a study of tumor and adjacent non-tumor tissue in lung cancer. RNA was extracted from bulk tissue without any cell sorting. More than 3 cm separated this lung sample from the edge of the tumor. Three rounds of nested PCR, following a modified ARM-PCR protocol, produced the TCRbeta library. MiXCR, run by TCRdb on the multiplex PCR reads, gives a single entry per CDR3 protein. This sample has 70,000 to 90,000 distinct CDR3 sequences, with approximately 80% found just once. A note on this clonotype: The junction and the germline gene differ at one end; a read error may be behind it.

There are 12 residues in the CDR3. Looked up from germline, CDR1 is SGHNT and CDR2 is YENEEA. The origin of this receptor is a man aged 55 to 70 with non-small cell lung cancer. The genes are TRBV11-3 and TRBJ2-3, with D possibly TRBD2 on 7 matching bases. Sequencing was performed on distant non-tumor lung tissue. CDR3 region: CVSSLGGARWYF. As DNA, the CDR3 is TGTGTCAGCAGCTTAGGGGGGGCCCGTTGGTATTTT. The whole variable domain, remainder taken from reference TRBV11-3 and TRBJ2-3, is EAGVVQSPRYKIIEKKQPVAFWCNPISGHNTLYWYLQNLGQGPELLIRYENEEAVDDSQLPKDRFSAERLKGVDSTLKIQPAELGDSAVYLCVSSLGGARWYFGPGTRLTVL.